The T cell receptor beta chain under discussion was sequenced for a study of T cell responses to AZD1222 COVID-19 vaccine. As for this clone: Its specificity is not known.

Sequencing was performed with immunoSEQ multiplex PCR; in TCRdb, only in-frame clones are kept and a portion is missing. The repertoire includes approximately 200,000 clones, 85% to 95% of them detected once, and about 9.2% sits in the top ten. General study results and limits: Clonal diversity was possibly underestimated, and white British individuals and females predominated among donors.

The germline CDR1 and CDR2 sequences are MGHRA and YSYEKL. The V gene lost 1 base and the J gene lost 0 bases, with 4 bases spanning the gap. The CDR3 extends over 14 amino acids. The chain links TRBV4-1 to TRBJ1-5; D remains unclear. Sequences were derived from peripheral blood, sampled on day 0 of AZD1222 vaccination. The receptor was isolated from an adult in good health. This chain's CDR3 is CASSQVVSNQPQHF. The CDR3 DNA sequence: TGCGCCAGCAGCCAAGTAGTTAGCAATCAGCCCCAGCATTTT.